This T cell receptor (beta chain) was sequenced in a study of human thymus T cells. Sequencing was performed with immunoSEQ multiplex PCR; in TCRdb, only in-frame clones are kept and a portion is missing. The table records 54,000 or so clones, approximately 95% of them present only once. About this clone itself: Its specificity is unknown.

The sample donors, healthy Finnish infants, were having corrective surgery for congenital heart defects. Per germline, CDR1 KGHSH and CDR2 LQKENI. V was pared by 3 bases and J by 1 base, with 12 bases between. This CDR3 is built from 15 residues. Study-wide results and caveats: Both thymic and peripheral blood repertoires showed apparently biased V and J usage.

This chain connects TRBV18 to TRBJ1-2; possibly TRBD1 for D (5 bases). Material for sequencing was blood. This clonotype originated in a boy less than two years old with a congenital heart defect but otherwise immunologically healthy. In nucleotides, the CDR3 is TGTGCCAGCTCACCGATGGACATACTTAACTATGGCTACACCTTC. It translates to CASSPMDILNYGYTF.